Shown below are 10 T cell receptor beta chains from a single sample sequenced in a study of CD8 T cells in Susac syndrome. Random-hexamer reverse transcription was applied to about 0.5 to 1 ug RNA. TCRdb analysed the immunoSEQ multiplex PCR reads with MiXCR anew, one entry per CDR3 protein. The data show 40,000 to 55,000 distinct CDR3 sequences, roughly 92% seen once. The sequenced sample consisted of CD8+ T cells from PBMCs. The receptors come from a human donor in good health.

CDR3 in amino acids: CSAKAPGSYNEQFF. The CDR3 DNA sequence: TGCAGTGCAAAGGCCCCGGGCTCCTACAATGAGCAGTTCTTC. The chain combines TRBV20-1 with TRBJ2-1; D call uncertain. Germline V gives CDR1 DFQATT, CDR2 SNEGSKA (reference sequence). This CDR3 contains 14 residues. Trimming cost V 6 bases and J 0 bases, with 12 bases left between them.

The chain links TRBV11-2 to TRBJ2-1, with 9 bases fitting TRBD1. CDR3 length equals 16 residues. V gave up 1 base and J gave up 4 bases; unmatched junction bases: 5. Looked up from germline, CDR1 is SGHAT and CDR2 is FQNNGV. CDR3 DNA: TGTGCCAGCAGCTTAGGGGGACAGGGATTTTACAATGAGCAGTTCTTC. Amino acids: CASSLGGQGFYNEQFF.

V and J are TRBV7-9 and TRBJ2-1; tentatively, D is TRBD1 or TRBD2 (5 bases each). The CDR3 consists of 13 residues. V was pared by 5 bases and J by 5 bases, with 10 bases between. Germline-derived CDR1 and CDR2 are SEHNR and FQNEAQ (reference sequence). CDR3 loop: CASSRTLDNEQFF. As DNA, the CDR3 is TGTGCCAGCAGCAGGACACTAGACAATGAGCAGTTCTTC.

The V call is TRBV7-9, the J call TRBJ1-2, with a possible D match to TRBD1 (6 bases). The CDR3 runs 15 residues. Trimming stripped 5 bases from V and 8 bases from J, with 21 bases between. Germline V gives CDR1 SEHNR, CDR2 FQNEAQ (reference sequence). The CDR3 reads CASSHPRDTAVGYTF. The CDR3 DNA reads as TGTGCCAGCAGCCATCCCCGGGACACCGCCGTCGGCTACACCTTC.

The V gene is TRBV11-2, the J gene TRBJ2-3, with D maybe TRBD1 (5 bases). The germline V and J ends were trimmed by 0 bases and 5 bases, with 15 bases remaining between them. Germline CDR1 is SGHAT and CDR2 is FQNNGV. This CDR3 region has 16 residues. CDR3 DNA: TGTGCCAGCAGCTTAGATCGGACATATGGCCAAGATACGCAGTATTTT. Translation: CASSLDRTYGQDTQYF.

The rearrangement links TRBV2 to TRBJ1-2; 9 nucleotides line up with TRBD1. This CDR3 has 17 amino acids. Per the germline V gene, CDR1 is SNHLY and CDR2 is FYNNEI. V lost 0 bases, J lost 4 bases, and 9 bases stayed unmatched. CDR3 region: CASSEARDRAASYGYTF. CDR3 in DNA: TGTGCCAGCAGTGAAGCTCGGGACAGGGCCGCCTCCTATGGCTACACCTTC.

The rearrangement links TRBV3-1 to TRBJ2-1; no firm D call. Germline V gives CDR1 LGHDT, CDR2 YNNKEL (reference sequence). This CDR3 is built from 15 residues. Trimming shortened V by 5 bases and J by 6 bases, and 17 bases separated the two germline ends. The CDR3 sequence: CASSNTVLGINEQFF. CDR3 coding DNA: TGTGCCAGCAGCAATACGGTCCTAGGCATCAATGAGCAGTTCTTC.

CDR3 residues: CATGWPADTQYF. Here the CDR3 DNA reads TGTGCCACCGGCTGGCCGGCAGATACGCAGTATTTT. The chain combines TRBV27 with TRBJ2-3; D unclear. Trimming pared 10 bases from V and 4 bases from J, leaving 12 bases between. Germline V gene data show CDR1 as MNHEY and CDR2 as SMNVEV (reference sequence). This CDR3 has 12 residues.

This rearrangement joins TRBV20-1 to TRBJ2-1; TRBD2 aligns across 10 bases. The germline V gene has CDR1 DFQATT and CDR2 SNEGSKA (reference sequence). The CDR3 is made up of 15 amino acids. Trimming cost V 0 bases and J 4 bases; bases outside gene matches: 3. CDR3 in DNA: TGCAGTGCTAGAGAGGGACTAGCGTATTACAATGAGCAGTTCTTC. Its protein product is CSAREGLAYYNEQFF.

This chain connects TRBV6-4 to TRBJ2-3, with unresolved D. Germline-derived CDR1 and CDR2 are MRHNA and SNTAGT. The CDR3 is 13 amino acids. With 2 bases removed from V and 4 bases from J, the gap between germline ends came to 7 bases. The CDR3 bases are TGTGCCAGCAGTGACCTCCCCGCAGATACGCAGTATTTT. Its protein product is CASSDLPADTQYF.